This T cell receptor (beta chain) was captured by sequencing in a study of neurological immune-mediated disorders. Study-level findings and limits: Across subjects, no CDR3 amino acid sequence appeared in expanded clones of more than one subject, a finding that suggested private repertoires in all groups.

Germline CDR1 is MNHNY and CDR2 is SVGAGI (reference sequence). The CDR3 extends over 14 amino acids. Germline trimming cut 6 bases from V and 5 bases from J; bases unmatched to any gene: 9. This clonotype was picked up many times. Antigen specificity is unknown. The making of cDNA relied on 5'RACE with 10-nucleotide random UMIs. From the 5' RACE reads, TCRdb called clonotypes with MiXCR, one entry per CDR3 protein. In the table there are some 34,000 distinct CDR3 sequences, about 1.6% of which are singletons. Where libraries were unsorted, they were derived from 2 million PBMCs stored at -80 degrees C.

V gene TRBV6-6 combines with J gene TRBJ2-5; 7 nucleotides line up with TRBD1. This sequence originates from a woman between 25 and 40 years old with multiple sclerosis. Sequencing was carried out using PBMCs. CDR3 in DNA: TGTGCCAGCAGAACCACAGGGGTTCGGGAGACCCAGTACTTC. Encoded protein: CASRTTGVRETQYF.